Shown below are 9 T cell receptor beta chains from a single sample sequenced in a study of control samples from healthy donors and cancer patients (TCRdb year 2020). Library creation used the immunoSEQ multiplex PCR assay. In TCRdb, the immuneACCESS table is reduced to in-frame sequences with V and J assigned. These tables do not hold every clone; where another copy was compared, an unresolved V gene accounts for under half, and the others remain unexplained. The sample table shows about 160,000 clones, and around 94% are seen once. 11% to 15% of the sample lies in the top ten. Sequencing was done on a sample of PBMCs. The receptors come from a man in his 60s with colorectal cancer.

The chain links TRBV7-8 to TRBJ2-2; either TRBD1 or TRBD2 may fit D (5 bases each). CDR1 is SGHVS and CDR2 is FQNEAQ in the germline V gene. The V gene lost 6 bases and the J gene lost 7 bases, with 15 bases spanning the gap. CDR3 length equals 14 residues. The CDR3 protein is CASSHPGSGGELFF. The CDR3 region has the DNA TGTGCCAGCAGTCACCCAGGGAGTGGCGGGGAGCTGTTTTTT.

The J gene is TRBJ2-1, the V gene TRBV6-2 or TRBV6-3; D tentatively fits TRBD1 or TRBD2 (6 bases each). Germline CDR1 MNHEY, CDR2 SVGEGT. The germline V and J ends were trimmed by 5 bases and 9 bases, with 17 bases remaining between them. CDR3 length equals 14 residues. The CDR3 region has the DNA TGTGCCAGCAGTCGGAGGGGGGAATGGGGTGAGCAGTTCTTC. This encodes CASSRRGEWGEQFF.

The chain links TRBV25-1 to TRBJ2-7; D ambiguous. Germline V gene sequence: CDR1 MGHDK, CDR2 SYGVNS. V was trimmed by 6 bases and J by 2 bases, leaving 11 bases between them. There are 13 residues in the CDR3. CDR3 DNA sequence: TGTGCCAGCAGCCCCGTCTCGACCTACGAGCAGTACTTC. This sequence encodes CASSPVSTYEQYF.

The chain couples TRBV6-1 to TRBJ1-2; unclear D gene. The CDR3 is made up of 12 amino acids. Trimming took off 3 bases at V and 5 bases at J, with 7 bases between the two ends. Germline CDR1 reads MNHNS; CDR2 reads SASEGT. CDR3 loop: CASSDNEYGYTF. The CDR3, as DNA: TGTGCCAGCAGTGACAATGAGTATGGCTACACCTTC.

The chain recombines TRBV2 with TRBJ2-1, with D hard to call. In germline, CDR1 is SNHLY, CDR2 FYNNEI. The CDR3 runs 13 residues. V shed 5 bases and J shed 7 bases, with 12 bases lying between them. The CDR3 reads CASSTLRGNEQFF. For the CDR3, the DNA is TGTGCCAGCAGTACCTTGCGTGGGAATGAGCAGTTCTTC.

V gene TRBV4-3 combines with J gene TRBJ1-6; possible D gene TRBD1, 5 bases. The CDR3 is 15 residues long. Per germline, CDR1 LGHNA and CDR2 YSLEER. The germline V and J ends were trimmed by 4 bases and 7 bases, with 14 bases remaining between them. The CDR3 here is CASSPQGTANSPLHF. The CDR3 coding sequence is TGCGCCAGCAGCCCCCAAGGGACTGCCAATTCACCCCTCCACTTT.

The chain employs TRBV29-1 and TRBJ1-1; perhaps TRBD1 as D (5 bases). Trimming pared 5 bases from V and 8 bases from J, leaving 36 bases between. Germline-derived CDR1 and CDR2 are SQVTM and ANQGSEA. This CDR3 spans 19 amino acids. CDR3 bases: TGCAGCGTTACCCGACAGAGGACTCTTCAGGTCAATATCGGATACGAAGCTTTCTTT. It encodes CSVTRQRTLQVNIGYEAFF.

This chain connects TRBV5-1 to TRBJ2-5; TRBD1 aligns across 12 bases. Germline V lookup: CDR1 SGHRS, CDR2 YFSETQ. The CDR3 length is 14 residues. The V gene end was trimmed by 5 bases and the J gene end by 4 bases; junction bases not matched to a gene: 3. CDR3 bases: TGCGCCAGCAGGGGACAGGGGGCTGCAGAGACCCAGTACTTC. Its protein product is CASRGQGAAETQYF.

The chain recombines TRBV19 with TRBJ2-3; 8 nucleotides match TRBD2. The CDR3 extends over 16 amino acids. Germline CDR1 LNHDA, CDR2 SQIVND (reference sequence). The V and J ends lost 6 bases and 3 bases, in that order; junction bases with no gene match: 11. The DNA for the CDR3 is TGTGCCAGTAGAGAACTAGCGGAGTTAGGTACAGATACGCAGTATTTT. This gives the protein CASRELAELGTDTQYF.